Below, 2 T cell receptor beta chains from the same sample are listed, as sequenced in a study of cytomegalovirus exposure and HLA in healthy donors. PCR used 60 Vbeta primers and 13 Jbeta primers. This table comes from immunoSEQ multiplex PCR, and its TCRdb copy is limited to in-frame clones, with some not included. Here the sample spans approximately 150,000 clones, just under 75% being singletons. Input material: PBMCs. The receptors were sampled from a woman aged 18 to 35 in good health and CMV-seronegative.

The rearrangement joins TRBV28 to TRBJ2-4; 9 bases match TRBD1. There are 16 residues in the CDR3. Germline CDR1 MDHEN, CDR2 SYDVKM. J gave up 1 base and V 5 bases, and 6 bases lay outside the gene matches. The CDR3 nucleotides are TGTGCCAGCAGTACTCACAGGGGGCGGGCCAAAAACATTCAGTACTTC. This gives the protein CASSTHRGRAKNIQYF.

V gene TRBV18 combines with J gene TRBJ1-1; no reliable D call. The length of the CDR3 is 16 residues. Per germline, CDR1 KGHSH and CDR2 LQKENI. The V end lost 2 bases, the J end lost 1 base, and 14 bases lay between the germline ends. The CDR3 loop reads CASSPSGRGSNTEAFF. For the CDR3, the DNA is TGTGCCAGCTCACCATCAGGTCGGGGTTCGAACACTGAAGCTTTCTTT.